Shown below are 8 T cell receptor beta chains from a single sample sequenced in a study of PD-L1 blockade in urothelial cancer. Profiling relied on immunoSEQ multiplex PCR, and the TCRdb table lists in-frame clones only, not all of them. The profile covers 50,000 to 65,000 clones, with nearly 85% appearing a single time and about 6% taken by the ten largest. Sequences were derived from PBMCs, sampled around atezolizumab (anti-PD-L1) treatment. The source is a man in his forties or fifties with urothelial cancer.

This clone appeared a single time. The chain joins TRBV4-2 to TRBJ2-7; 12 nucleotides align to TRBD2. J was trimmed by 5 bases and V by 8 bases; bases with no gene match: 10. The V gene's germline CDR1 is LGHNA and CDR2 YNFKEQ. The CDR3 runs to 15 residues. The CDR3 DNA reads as TGTGCCAGCTCCGATCCCCTAGCGGGAGGGAACGAGCAGTACTTC. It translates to CASSDPLAGGNEQYF.

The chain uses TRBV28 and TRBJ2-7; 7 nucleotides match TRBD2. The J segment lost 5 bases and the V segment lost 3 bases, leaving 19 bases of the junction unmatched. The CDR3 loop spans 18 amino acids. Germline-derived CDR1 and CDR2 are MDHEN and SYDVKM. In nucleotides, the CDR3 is TGTGCCAGCAGTTTTACGGGCAGGGTGGGTCTAGCGGACGACGAGCAGTACTTC. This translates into CASSFTGRVGLADDEQYF. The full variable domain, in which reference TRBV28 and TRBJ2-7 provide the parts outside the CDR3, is DVKVTQSSRYLVKRTGEKVFLECVQDMDHENMFWYRQDPGLGLRLIYFSYDVKMKEKGDIPEGYSVSREKKERFSLILESASTNQTSMYLCASSFTGRVGLADDEQYFGPGTRLTVT.

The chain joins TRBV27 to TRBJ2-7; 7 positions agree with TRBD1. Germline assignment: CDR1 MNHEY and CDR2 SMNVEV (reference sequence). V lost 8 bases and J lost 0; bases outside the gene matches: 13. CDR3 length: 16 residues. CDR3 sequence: CASGQETGTVSYEQYF. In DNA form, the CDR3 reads TGTGCCAGCGGTCAAGAAACCGGGACAGTCTCCTACGAGCAGTACTTC.

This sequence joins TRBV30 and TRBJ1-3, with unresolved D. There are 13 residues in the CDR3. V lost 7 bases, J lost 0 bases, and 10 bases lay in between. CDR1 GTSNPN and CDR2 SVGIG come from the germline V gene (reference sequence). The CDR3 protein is CASKSVSGNTIYF. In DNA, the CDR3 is TGTGCCTCTAAGTCTGTCTCTGGAAACACCATATATTTT.

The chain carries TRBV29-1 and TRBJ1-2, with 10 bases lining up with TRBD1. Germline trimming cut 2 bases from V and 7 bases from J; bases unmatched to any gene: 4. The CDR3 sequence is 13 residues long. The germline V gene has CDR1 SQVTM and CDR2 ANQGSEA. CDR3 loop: CSVERTGGGGYTF. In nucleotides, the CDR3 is TGCAGCGTTGAAAGGACAGGGGGAGGTGGCTACACCTTC.

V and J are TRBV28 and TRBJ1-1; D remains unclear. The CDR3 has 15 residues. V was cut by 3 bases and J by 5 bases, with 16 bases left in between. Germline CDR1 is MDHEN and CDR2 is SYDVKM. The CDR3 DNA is TGTGCCAGCAGTTTTCCGGAGGGAATGAGGACTGAAGCTTTCTTT. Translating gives CASSFPEGMRTEAFF.

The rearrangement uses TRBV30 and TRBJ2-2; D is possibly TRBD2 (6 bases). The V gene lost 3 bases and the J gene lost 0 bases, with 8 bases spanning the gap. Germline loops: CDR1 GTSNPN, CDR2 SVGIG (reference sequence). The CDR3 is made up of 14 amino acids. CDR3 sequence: CAWREGPNTGELFF. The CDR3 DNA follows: TGTGCCTGGAGGGAGGGACCGAACACCGGGGAGCTGTTTTTT.

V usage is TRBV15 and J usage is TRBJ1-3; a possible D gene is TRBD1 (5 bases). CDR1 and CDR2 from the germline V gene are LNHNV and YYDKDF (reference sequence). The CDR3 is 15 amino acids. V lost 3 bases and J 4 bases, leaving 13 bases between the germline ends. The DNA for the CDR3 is TGTGCCACCAGCAGCGGAAGGGGCACGGGAAACACCATATATTTT. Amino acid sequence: CATSSGRGTGNTIYF.